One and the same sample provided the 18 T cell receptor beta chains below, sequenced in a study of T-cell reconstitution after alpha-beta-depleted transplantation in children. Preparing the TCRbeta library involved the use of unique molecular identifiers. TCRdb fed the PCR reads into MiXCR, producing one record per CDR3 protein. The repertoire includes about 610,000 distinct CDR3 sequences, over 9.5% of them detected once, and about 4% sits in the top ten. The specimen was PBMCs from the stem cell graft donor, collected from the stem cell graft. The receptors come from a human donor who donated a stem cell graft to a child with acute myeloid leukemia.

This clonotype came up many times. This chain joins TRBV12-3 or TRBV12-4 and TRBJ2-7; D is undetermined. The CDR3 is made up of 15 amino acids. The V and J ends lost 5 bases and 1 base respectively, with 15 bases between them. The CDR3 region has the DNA TGTGCCAGCAGTCCCCGGATTAGCTGGTCCTACGAGCAGTACTTC. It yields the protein CASSPRISWSYEQYF.

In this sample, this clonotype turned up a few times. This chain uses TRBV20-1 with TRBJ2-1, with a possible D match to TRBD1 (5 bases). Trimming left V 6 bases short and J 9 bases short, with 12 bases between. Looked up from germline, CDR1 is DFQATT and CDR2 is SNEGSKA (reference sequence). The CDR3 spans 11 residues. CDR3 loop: CSAHQGGEQFF. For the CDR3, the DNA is TGCAGTGCCCATCAGGGTGGTGAGCAGTTCTTC.

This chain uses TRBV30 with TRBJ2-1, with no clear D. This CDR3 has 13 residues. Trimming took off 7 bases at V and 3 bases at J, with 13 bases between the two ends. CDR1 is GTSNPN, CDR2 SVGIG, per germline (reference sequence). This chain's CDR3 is CAFSRRNYNEQFF. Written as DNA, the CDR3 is TGTGCCTTTTCTAGAAGGAACTACAATGAGCAGTTCTTC. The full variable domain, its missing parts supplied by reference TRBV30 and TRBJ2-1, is SQTIHQWPATLVQPVGSPLSLECTVEGTSNPNLYWYRQAAGRGLQLLFYSVGIGQISSEVPQNLSASRPQDRQFILSSKKLLLSDSGFYLCAFSRRNYNEQFFGPGTRLTVL.

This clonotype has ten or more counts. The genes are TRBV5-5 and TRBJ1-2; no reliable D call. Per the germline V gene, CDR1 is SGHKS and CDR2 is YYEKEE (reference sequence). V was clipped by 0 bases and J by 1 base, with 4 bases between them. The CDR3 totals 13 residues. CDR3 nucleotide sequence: TGTGCCAGCAGCTTGGCGGATAACTATGGCTACACCTTC. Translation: CASSLADNYGYTF.

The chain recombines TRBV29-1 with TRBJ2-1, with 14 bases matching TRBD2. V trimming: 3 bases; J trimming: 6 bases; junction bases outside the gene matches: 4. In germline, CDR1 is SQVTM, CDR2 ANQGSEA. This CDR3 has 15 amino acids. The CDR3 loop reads CSVDGGTSGSNEQFF. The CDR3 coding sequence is TGCAGCGTTGACGGCGGGACTAGCGGGAGCAATGAGCAGTTCTTC.

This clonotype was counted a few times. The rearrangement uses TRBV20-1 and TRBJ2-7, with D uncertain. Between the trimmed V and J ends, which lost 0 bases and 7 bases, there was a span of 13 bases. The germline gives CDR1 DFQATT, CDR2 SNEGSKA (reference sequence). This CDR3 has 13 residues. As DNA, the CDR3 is TGCAGTGCTAGAGAGGTGATCGGGCGGGAGCAGTACTTC. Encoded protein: CSAREVIGREQYF.

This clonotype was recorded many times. The CDR3 protein is CASSQVVTSGGTQYF. The CDR3 DNA sequence: TGTGCCAGCAGCCAAGTCGTGACTAGCGGAGGTACGCAGTATTTT. The V and J genes are TRBV14 and TRBJ2-3, with 9 bases that match TRBD2. From germline, CDR1 is SGHDN and CDR2 FVKESK. The CDR3 runs 15 residues. V lost 1 base to trimming and J lost 8 bases; unmatched junction nucleotides: 7.

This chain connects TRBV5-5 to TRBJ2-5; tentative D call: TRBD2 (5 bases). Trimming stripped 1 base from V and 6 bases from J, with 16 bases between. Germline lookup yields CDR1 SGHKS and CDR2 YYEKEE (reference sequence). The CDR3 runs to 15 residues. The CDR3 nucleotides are TGTGCCAGCAGCTTGTTCGGGAACGAGGAGCAGACCCAGTACTTC. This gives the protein CASSLFGNEEQTQYF. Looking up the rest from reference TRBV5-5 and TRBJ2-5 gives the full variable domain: DAGVTQSPTHLIKTRGQQVTLRCSPISGHKSVSWYQQVLGQGPQFIFQYYEKEERGRGNFPDRFSARQFPNYSSELNVNALLLGDSALYLCASSLFGNEEQTQYFGPGTRLLVL.

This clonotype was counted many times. The CDR3 protein is CASSPTGTNDSPLHF. For the CDR3, the DNA is TGTGCCAGCAGCCCAACCGGGACAAACGATTCACCCCTCCACTTT. The chain links TRBV3-1 to TRBJ1-6; possibly TRBD1 for D (6 bases). CDR3 length: 15 amino acids. V was trimmed by 4 bases and J by 8 bases, leaving 15 bases between them. Germline CDR1 and CDR2: LGHDT and YNNKEL (reference sequence).

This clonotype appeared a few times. In DNA, the CDR3 is TGCAGCGTGAGAGCGGGAGTGGGGAATGAGCAGTTCTTC. Amino acids: CSVRAGVGNEQFF. V and J are TRBV29-1 and TRBJ2-1; 8 bases line up with TRBD2. Germline CDR1 SQVTM, CDR2 ANQGSEA. V shed 6 bases, J shed 7 bases, and the junction held 8 bases outside the gene matches. The CDR3 totals 13 residues.

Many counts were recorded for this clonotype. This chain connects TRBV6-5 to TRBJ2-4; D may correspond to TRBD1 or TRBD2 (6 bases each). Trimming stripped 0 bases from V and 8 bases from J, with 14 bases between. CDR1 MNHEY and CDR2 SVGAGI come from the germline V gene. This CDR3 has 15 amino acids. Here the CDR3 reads CASSYSMAGEDIQYF. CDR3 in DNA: TGTGCCAGCAGTTACTCGATGGCAGGGGAGGACATTCAGTACTTC.

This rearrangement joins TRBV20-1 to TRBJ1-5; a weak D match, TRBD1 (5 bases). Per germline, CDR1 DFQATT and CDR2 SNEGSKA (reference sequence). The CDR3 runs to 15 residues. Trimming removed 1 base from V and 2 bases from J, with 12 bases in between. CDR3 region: CSARVGTGGNQPQHF. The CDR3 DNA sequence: TGCAGTGCTAGAGTTGGCACGGGGGGCAATCAGCCCCAGCATTTT.

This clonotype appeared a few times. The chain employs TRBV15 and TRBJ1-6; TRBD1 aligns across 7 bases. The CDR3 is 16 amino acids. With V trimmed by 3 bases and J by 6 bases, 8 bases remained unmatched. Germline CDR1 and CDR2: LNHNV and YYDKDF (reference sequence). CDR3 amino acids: CATSSDREAVNSPLHF. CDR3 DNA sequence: TGTGCCACCAGCAGCGACAGGGAAGCAGTTAATTCACCCCTCCACTTT.

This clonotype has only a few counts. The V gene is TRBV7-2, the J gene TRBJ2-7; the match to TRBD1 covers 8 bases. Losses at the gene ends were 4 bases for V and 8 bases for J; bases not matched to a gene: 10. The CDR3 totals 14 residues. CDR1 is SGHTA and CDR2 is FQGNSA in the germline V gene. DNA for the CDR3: TGTGCCAGCAGCTCGAGACAGGGGCCTATGCAGCAGTACTTC. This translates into CASSSRQGPMQQYF.

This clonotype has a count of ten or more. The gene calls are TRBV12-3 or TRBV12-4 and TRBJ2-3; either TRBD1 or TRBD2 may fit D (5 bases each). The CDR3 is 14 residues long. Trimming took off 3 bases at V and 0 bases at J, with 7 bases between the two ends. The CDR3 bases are TGTGCCAGCAGTTTCCGGGACAGCACAGATACGCAGTATTTT. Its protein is CASSFRDSTDTQYF.

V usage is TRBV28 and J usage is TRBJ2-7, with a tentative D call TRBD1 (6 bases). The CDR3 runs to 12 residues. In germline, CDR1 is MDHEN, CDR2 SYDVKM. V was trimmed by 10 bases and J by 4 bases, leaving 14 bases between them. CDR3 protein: CATEQGPYEQYF. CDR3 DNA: TGTGCCACCGAACAGGGACCGTACGAGCAGTACTTC.

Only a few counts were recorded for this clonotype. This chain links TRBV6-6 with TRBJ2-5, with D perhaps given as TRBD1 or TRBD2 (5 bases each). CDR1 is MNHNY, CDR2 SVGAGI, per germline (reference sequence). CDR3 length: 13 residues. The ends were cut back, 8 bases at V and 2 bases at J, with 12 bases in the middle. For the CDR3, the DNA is TGTGCCAGCGGGCCCTGGGGGCAAGAGACCCAGTACTTC. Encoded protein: CASGPWGQETQYF.

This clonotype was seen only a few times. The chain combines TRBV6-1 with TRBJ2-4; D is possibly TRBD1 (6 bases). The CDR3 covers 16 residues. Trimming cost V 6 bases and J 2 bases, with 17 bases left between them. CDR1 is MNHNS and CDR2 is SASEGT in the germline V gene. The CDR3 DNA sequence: TGTGCCAGCAGGAGAGCACAGGGACGGACCAAAAACATTCAGTACTTC. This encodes CASRRAQGRTKNIQYF.